This T cell receptor (beta chain) stems from a study of PD-L1 blockade in urothelial cancer. Study-level results: Durable-benefit patients expanded tumor-associated blood clones more at 3 weeks.

Time point described: pretreatment peripheral blood. Patients were diagnosed with urothelial carcinoma, either locally advanced or metastatic. Spiked synthetic TCR analogs estimated absolute template abundance per PCR. Profiled with immunoSEQ multiplex PCR; TCRdb holds only in-frame clones, not every one. The table includes about 51,000 clones, more than 70% detected once. The CDR3 sequence is 14 residues long. Germline assignment: CDR1 KGHSH and CDR2 LQKENI. Trimming stripped 4 bases from V and 4 bases from J, with 11 bases between. With respect to this clone: Antigen: not known.

The source is a man aged 55 to 70 with urothelial cancer. The rearrangement links TRBV18 to TRBJ1-3; tentatively, D is TRBD1 (5 bases). This specimen consisted of PBMCs, obtained around atezolizumab (anti-PD-L1) treatment. The CDR3 reads CASSRGTSGNTIYF. CDR3 DNA: TGTGCCAGCTCACGAGGGACTTCGGGAAACACCATATATTTT.